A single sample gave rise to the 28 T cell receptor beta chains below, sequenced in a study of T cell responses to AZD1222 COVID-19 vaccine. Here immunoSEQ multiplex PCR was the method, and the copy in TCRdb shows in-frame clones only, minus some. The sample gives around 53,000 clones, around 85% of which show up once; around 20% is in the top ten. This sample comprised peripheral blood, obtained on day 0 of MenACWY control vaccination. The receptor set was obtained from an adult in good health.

CDR3 amino acids: CASSYLDREGEQYF. In DNA, the CDR3 is TGTGCCAGCAGTTACCTCGACAGGGAGGGCGAGCAGTACTTC. The V gene is TRBV6-6, the J gene TRBJ2-7, with D tentatively TRBD1 or TRBD2 (7 bases each). V was pared by 2 bases and J by 6 bases, with 14 bases between. Germline V gives CDR1 MNHNY, CDR2 SVGAGI (reference sequence). CDR3 length: 14 residues.

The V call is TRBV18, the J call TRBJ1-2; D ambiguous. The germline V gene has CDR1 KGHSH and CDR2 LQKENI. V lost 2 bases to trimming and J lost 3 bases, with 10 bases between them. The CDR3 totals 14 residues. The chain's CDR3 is CASSPGIGDYGYTF. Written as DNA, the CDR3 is TGTGCCAGCTCACCAGGCATCGGGGACTATGGCTACACCTTC.

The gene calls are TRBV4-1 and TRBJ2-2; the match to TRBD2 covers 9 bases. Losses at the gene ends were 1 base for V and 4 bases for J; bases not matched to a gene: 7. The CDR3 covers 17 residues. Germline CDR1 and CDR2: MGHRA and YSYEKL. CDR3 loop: CASSQGLAGFFTGELFF. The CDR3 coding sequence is TGCGCCAGCAGCCAAGGTCTAGCGGGATTTTTCACCGGGGAGCTGTTTTTT.

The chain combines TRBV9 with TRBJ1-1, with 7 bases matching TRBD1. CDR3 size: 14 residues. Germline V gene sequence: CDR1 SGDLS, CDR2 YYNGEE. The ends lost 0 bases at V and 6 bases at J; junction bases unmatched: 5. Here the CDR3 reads CASSVVRQGAEAFF. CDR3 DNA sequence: TGTGCCAGCAGCGTAGTCCGACAGGGAGCTGAAGCTTTCTTT.

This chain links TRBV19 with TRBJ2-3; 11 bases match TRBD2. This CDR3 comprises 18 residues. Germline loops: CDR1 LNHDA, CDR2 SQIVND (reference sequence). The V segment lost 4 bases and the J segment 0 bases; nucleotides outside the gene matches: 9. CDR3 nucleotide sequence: TGTGCCAGTAGTAACCCAAAGACTAGCGGGGTGAGCACAGATACGCAGTATTTT. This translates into CASSNPKTSGVSTDTQYF.

CDR3 in amino acids: CASSARDRGGANTGELFF. CDR3 coding DNA: TGTGCCAGCAGCGCCCGGGACAGGGGCGGCGCGAACACCGGGGAGCTGTTTTTT. The V call is TRBV7-2, the J call TRBJ2-2, with 10 positions matching TRBD1. The CDR3 contains 18 residues. The V segment lost 5 bases and the J segment 0 bases; nucleotides outside the gene matches: 9. CDR1 and CDR2 (germline): SGHTA, FQGNSA.

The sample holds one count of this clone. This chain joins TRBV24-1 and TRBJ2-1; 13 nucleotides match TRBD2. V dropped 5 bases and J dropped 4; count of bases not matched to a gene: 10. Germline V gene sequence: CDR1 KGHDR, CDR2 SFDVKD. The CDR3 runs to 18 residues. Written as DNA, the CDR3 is TGTGCCACCAGTGGCCCCCCAGGACTAGCGGGAGCTTACAATGAGCAGTTCTTC. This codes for CATSGPPGLAGAYNEQFF.

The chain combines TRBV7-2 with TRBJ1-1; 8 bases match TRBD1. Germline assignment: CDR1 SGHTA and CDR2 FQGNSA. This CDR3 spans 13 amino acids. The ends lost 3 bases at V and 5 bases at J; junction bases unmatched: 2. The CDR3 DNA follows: TGTGCCAGCAGCTTGGACAGGGAGACTGAAGCTTTCTTT. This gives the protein CASSLDRETEAFF. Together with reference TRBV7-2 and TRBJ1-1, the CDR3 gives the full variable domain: GAGVSQSPSNKVTEKGKDVELRCDPISGHTALYWYRQSLGQGLEFLIYFQGNSAPDKSGLPSDRFSAERTGGSVSTLTIQRTQQEDSAVYLCASSLDRETEAFFGQGTRLTVV.

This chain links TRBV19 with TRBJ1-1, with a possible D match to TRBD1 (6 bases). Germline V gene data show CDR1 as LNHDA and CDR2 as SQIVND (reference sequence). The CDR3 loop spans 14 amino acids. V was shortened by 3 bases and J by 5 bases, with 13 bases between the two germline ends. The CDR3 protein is CASSMQGKRTEAFF. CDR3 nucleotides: TGTGCCAGTAGTATGCAGGGGAAAAGAACTGAAGCTTTCTTT. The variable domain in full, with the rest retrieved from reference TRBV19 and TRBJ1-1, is DGGITQSPKYLFRKEGQNVTLSCEQNLNHDAMYWYRQDPGQGLRLIYYSQIVNDFQKGDIAEGYSVSREKKESFPLTVTSAQKNPTAFYLCASSMQGKRTEAFFGQGTRLTVV.

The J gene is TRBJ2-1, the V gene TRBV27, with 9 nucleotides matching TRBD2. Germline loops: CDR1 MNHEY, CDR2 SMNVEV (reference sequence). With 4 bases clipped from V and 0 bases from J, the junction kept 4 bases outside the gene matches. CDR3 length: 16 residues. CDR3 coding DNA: TGTGCCAGCAGTTCAGCGGGAGGAAGCTCCTACAATGAGCAGTTCTTC. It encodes CASSSAGGSSYNEQFF.

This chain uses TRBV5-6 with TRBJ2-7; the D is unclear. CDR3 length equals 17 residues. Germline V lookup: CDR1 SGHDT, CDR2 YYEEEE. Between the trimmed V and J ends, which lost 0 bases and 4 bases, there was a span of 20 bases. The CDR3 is CASSLESGWSSAYEQYF. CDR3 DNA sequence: TGTGCCAGCAGCTTGGAGTCAGGCTGGAGTTCAGCTTACGAGCAGTACTTC.

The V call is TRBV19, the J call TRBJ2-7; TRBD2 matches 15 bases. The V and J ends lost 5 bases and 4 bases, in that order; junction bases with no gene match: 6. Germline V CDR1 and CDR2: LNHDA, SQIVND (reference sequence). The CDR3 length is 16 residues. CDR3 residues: CASSFAGTSGRYEQYF. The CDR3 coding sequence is TGTGCCAGTAGTTTCGCCGGGACTAGCGGGAGGTACGAGCAGTACTTC.

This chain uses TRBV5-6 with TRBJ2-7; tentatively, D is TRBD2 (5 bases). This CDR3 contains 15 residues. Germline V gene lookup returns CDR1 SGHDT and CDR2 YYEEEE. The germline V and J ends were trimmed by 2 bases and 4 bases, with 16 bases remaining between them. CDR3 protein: CASSFWARDRYEQYF. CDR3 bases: TGTGCCAGCAGCTTTTGGGCGAGGGATCGGTACGAGCAGTACTTC.

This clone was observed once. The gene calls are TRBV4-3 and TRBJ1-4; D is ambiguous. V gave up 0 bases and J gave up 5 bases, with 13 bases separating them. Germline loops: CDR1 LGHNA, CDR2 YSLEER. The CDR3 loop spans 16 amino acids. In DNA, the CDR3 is TGCGCCAGCAGCCAAGAACTGGCACTACTAAATGAAAAACTGTTTTTT. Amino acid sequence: CASSQELALLNEKLFF.

The CDR3 DNA follows: TGTGCCAGCAGCTTACAGGGGAGGACGGACACAGATACGCAGTATTTT. Amino acid sequence: CASSLQGRTDTDTQYF. The V and J genes are TRBV7-2 and TRBJ2-3; D possibly uses TRBD1 or TRBD2 (6 bases each). Germline lookup yields CDR1 SGHTA and CDR2 FQGNSA. V was clipped by 2 bases and J by 2 bases, with 14 bases between them. The CDR3 totals 16 residues. The full variable domain, in which reference TRBV7-2 and TRBJ2-3 provide the parts outside the CDR3, is GAGVSQSPSNKVTEKGKDVELRCDPISGHTALYWYRQSLGQGLEFLIYFQGNSAPDKSGLPSDRFSAERTGGSVSTLTIQRTQQEDSAVYLCASSLQGRTDTDTQYFGPGTRLTVL.

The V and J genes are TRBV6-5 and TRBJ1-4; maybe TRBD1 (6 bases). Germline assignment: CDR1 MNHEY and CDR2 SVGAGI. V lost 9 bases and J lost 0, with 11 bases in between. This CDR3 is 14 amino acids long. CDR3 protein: CASSPGATNEKLFF. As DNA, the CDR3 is TGTGCCAGTTCCCCAGGGGCAACTAATGAAAAACTGTTTTTT.

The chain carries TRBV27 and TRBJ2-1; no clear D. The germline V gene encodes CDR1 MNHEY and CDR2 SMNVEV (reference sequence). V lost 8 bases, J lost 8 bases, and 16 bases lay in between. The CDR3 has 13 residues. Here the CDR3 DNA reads TGTGCCAGCTCCGAGCCACACCGGGATGAGCAGTTCTTC. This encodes CASSEPHRDEQFF.

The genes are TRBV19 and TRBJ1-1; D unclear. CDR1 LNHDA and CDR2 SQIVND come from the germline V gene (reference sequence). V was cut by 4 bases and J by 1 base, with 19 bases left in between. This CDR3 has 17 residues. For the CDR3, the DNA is TGTGCCAGTAGTAGAGGACCGGGCGTAGGGTCGAACACTGAAGCTTTCTTT. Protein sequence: CASSRGPGVGSNTEAFF. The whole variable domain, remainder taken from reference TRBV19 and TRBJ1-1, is DGGITQSPKYLFRKEGQNVTLSCEQNLNHDAMYWYRQDPGQGLRLIYYSQIVNDFQKGDIAEGYSVSREKKESFPLTVTSAQKNPTAFYLCASSRGPGVGSNTEAFFGQGTRLTVV.

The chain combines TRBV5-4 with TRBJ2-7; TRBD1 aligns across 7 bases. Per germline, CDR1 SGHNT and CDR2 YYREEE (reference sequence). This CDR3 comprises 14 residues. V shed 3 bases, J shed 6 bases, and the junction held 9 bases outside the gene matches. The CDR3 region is CASSSGTVPSEQYF. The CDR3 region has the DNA TGTGCCAGCAGCTCTGGGACAGTCCCTTCCGAGCAGTACTTC.

DNA of the CDR3: TGCGCCAGCAGCCTAGCGGGAGCCTACAATGAGCAGTTCTTC. Its translation is CASSLAGAYNEQFF. The chain employs TRBV4-3 and TRBJ2-1; 9 positions match TRBD2. The V gene's germline CDR1 is LGHNA and CDR2 YSLEER. The CDR3 runs to 14 residues. The V and J ends lost 4 bases and 2 bases, in that order; junction bases with no gene match: 0.

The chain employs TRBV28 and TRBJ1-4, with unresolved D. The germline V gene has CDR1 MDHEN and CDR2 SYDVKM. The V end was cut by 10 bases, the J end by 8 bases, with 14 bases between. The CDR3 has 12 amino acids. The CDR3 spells CATGGQPEKLFF. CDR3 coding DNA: TGTGCCACCGGTGGGCAGCCCGAAAAACTGTTTTTT.

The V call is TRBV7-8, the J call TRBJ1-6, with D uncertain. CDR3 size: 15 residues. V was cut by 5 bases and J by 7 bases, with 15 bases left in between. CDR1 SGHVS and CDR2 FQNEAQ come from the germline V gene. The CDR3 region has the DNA TGTGCCAGCAGCACACCCTTGTCGGGGAATTCACCCCTCCACTTT. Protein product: CASSTPLSGNSPLHF.

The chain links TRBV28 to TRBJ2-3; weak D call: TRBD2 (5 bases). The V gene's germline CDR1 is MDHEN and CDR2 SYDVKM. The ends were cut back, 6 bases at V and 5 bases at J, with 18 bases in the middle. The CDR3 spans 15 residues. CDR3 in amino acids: CASSPPREAGDTQYF. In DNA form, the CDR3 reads TGTGCCAGCAGCCCGCCTAGAGAGGCGGGAGATACGCAGTATTTT.

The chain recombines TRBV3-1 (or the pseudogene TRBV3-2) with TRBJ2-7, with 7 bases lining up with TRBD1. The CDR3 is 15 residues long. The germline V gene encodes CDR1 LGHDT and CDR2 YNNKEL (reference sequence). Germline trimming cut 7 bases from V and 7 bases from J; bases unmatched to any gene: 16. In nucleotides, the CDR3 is TGTGCCAGCACCTGGGACAGATCTCTTACGGAGGAGCAGTACTTC. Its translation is CASTWDRSLTEEQYF.

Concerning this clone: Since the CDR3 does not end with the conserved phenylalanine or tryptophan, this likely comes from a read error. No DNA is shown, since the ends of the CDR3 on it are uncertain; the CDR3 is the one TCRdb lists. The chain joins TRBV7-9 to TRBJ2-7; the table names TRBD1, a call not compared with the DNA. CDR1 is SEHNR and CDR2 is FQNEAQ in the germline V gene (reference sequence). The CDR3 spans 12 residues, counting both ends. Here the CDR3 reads CASSLDFTGKEL.

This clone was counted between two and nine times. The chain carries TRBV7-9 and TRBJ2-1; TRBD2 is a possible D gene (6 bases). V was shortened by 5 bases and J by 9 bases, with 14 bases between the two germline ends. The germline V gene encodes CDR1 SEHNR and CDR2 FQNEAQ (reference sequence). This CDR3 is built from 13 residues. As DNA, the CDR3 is TGTGCCAGCAGCCCGATTAGCGGTGCTGAGCAGTTCTTC. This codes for CASSPISGAEQFF.

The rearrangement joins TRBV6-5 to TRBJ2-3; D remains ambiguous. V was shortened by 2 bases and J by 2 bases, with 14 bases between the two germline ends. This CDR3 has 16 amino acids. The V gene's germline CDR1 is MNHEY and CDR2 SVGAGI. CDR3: CASSYGRRPLTDTQYF. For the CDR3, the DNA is TGTGCCAGCAGTTACGGCAGACGGCCGCTCACAGATACGCAGTATTTT.

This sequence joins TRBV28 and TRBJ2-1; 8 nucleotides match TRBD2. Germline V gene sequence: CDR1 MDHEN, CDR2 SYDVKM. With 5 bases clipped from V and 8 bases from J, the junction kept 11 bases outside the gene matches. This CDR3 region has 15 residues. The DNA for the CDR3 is TGTGCCAGCAGTCTCCCGAGACTAGCGAGTCATGAGCAGTTCTTC. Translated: CASSLPRLASHEQFF.